The entry that follows covers one TCR beta chain sequence. Its antigen is as yet unknown. The source of the sample is a study of response to subunit inactivated influenza vaccine. TCRdb analysed the RT-PCR reads with MiXCR anew, one entry per CDR3 protein. The data show over 750,000 distinct CDR3 sequences, 21% seen once. Study-level points and caveats: Authors suggested each seasonal influenza vaccination recruits few new T cells.

CDR1 is DFQATT, CDR2 SNEGSKA, per germline (reference sequence). Trimming took 2 bases from V and 5 from J; bases not matched to a gene: 11. There are 15 residues in the CDR3. Sequences were derived from PBMCs from blood, sampled 5 to 6 days after vaccination. The sequence derives from a man aged 50 to 59 who received an inactivated influenza vaccine. The gene calls are TRBV20-1 and TRBJ2-7; TRBD2 matches 8 bases. The CDR3 nucleotides are TGCAGTGCTAGAATACCGGGGACTAGGAAAAACGAGCAGTACTTC. Protein sequence: CSARIPGTRKNEQYF.